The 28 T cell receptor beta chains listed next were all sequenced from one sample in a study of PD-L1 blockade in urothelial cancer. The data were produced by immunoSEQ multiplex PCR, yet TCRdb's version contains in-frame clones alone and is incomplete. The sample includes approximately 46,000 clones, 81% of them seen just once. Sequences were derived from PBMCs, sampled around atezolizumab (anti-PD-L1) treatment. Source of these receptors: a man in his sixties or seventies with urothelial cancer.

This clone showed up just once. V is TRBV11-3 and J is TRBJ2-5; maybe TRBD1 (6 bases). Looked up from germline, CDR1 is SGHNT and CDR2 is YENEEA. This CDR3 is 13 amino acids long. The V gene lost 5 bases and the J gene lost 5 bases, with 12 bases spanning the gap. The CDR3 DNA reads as TGTGCCAGCAGCCCAGGGGAGAGGGAGACCCAGTACTTC. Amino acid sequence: CASSPGERETQYF.

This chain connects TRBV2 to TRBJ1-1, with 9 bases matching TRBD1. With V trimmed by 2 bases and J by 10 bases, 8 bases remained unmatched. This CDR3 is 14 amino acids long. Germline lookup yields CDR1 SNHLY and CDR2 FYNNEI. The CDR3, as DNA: TGTGCCAGCAGTGAAAGCAGGACAGGGGAGGGAGCTTTCTTT. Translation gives CASSESRTGEGAFF.

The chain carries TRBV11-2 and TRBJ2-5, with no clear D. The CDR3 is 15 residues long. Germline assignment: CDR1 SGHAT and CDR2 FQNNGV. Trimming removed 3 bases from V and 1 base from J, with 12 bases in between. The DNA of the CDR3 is TGTGCCAGCAGCTTGGAACACGACTTCCAAGAGACCCAGTACTTC. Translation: CASSLEHDFQETQYF.

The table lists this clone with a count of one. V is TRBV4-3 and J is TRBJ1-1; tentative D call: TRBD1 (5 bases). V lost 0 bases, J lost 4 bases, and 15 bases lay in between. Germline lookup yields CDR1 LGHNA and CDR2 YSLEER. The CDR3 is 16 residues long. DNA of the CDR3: TGCGCCAGCAGCCAAGATCGCGGGGGGGATTCCACTGAAGCTTTCTTT. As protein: CASSQDRGGDSTEAFF.

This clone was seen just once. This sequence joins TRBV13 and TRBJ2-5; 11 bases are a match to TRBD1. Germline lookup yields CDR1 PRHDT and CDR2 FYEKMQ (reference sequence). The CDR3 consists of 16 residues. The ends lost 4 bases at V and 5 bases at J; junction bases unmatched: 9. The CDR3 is CASSSKTDRGRETQYF. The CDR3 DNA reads TGTGCCAGCAGCTCCAAAACGGACAGGGGGCGTGAGACCCAGTACTTC.

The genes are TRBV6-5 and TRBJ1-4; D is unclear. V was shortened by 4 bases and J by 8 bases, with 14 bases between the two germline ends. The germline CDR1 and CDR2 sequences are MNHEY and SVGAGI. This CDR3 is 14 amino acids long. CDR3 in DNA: TGTGCCAGCAGTTGGAGTCCGGGAGAGGAAAAACTGTTTTTT. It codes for CASSWSPGEEKLFF.

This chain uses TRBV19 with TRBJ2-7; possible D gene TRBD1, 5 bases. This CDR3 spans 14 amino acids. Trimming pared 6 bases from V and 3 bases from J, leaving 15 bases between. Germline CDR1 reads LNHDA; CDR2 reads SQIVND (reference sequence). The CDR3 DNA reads TGTGCCAGTAGCCCCTCTGTGGACAACTACGAGCAGTACTTC. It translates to CASSPSVDNYEQYF. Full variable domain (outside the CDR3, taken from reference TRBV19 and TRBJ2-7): DGGITQSPKYLFRKEGQNVTLSCEQNLNHDAMYWYRQDPGQGLRLIYYSQIVNDFQKGDIAEGYSVSREKKESFPLTVTSAQKNPTAFYLCASSPSVDNYEQYFGPGTRLTVT.

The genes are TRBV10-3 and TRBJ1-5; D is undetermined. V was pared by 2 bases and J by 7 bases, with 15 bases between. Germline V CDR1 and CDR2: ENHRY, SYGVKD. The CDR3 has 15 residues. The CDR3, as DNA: TGTGCCATCAGTGAGGGGAGGGAGTTGGGGCAGCCCCAGCATTTT. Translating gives CAISEGRELGQPQHF.

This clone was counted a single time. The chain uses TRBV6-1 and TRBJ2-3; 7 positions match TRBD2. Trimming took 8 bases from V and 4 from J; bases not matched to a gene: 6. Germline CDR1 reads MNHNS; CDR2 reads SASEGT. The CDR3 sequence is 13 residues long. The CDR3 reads CASGREIADTQYF. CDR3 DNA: TGTGCCAGCGGGCGGGAGATCGCAGATACGCAGTATTTT.

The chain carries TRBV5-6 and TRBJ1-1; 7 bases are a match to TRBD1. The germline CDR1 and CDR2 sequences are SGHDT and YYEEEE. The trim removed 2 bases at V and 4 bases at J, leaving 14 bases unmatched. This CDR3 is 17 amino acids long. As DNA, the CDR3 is TGTGCCAGCAGCTTAGAGGGGGCAGGGGATTATAGCACTGAAGCTTTCTTT. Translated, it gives CASSLEGAGDYSTEAFF.

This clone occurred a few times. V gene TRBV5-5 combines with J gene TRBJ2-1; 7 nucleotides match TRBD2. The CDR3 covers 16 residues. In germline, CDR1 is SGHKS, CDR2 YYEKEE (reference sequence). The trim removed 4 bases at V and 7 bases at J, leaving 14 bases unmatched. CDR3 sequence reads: CASSPRLAEERNEQFF. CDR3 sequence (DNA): TGTGCCAGCAGCCCCAGGCTAGCGGAAGAACGGAATGAGCAGTTCTTC.

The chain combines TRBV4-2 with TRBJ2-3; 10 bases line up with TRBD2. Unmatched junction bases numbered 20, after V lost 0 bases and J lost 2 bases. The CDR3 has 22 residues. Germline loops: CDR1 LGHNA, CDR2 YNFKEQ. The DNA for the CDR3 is TGTGCCAGCAGCCAAGAGGCGACTAGCGGGTCTCGAGGAGTCAGTGTCACAGATACGCAGTATTTT. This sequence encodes CASSQEATSGSRGVSVTDTQYF.

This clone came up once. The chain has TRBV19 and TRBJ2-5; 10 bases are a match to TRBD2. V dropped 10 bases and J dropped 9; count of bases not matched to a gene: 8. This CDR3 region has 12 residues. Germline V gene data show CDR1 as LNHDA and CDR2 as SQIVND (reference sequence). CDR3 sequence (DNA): TGTGCCACCGCTAGCGGGAGCCGGGCCCAGTACTTC. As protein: CATASGSRAQYF.

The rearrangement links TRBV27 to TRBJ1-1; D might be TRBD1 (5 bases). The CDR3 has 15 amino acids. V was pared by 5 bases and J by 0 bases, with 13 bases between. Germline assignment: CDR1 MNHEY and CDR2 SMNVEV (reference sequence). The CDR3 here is CASSLSGAMNTEAFF. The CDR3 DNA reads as TGTGCCAGCAGTCTTAGCGGGGCTATGAACACTGAAGCTTTCTTT.

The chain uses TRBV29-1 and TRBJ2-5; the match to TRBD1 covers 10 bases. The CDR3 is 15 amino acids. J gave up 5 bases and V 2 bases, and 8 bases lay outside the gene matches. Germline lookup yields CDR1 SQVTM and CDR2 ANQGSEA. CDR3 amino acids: CSVERETGGGETQYF. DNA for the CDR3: TGCAGCGTTGAAAGGGAGACAGGGGGCGGGGAGACCCAGTACTTC.

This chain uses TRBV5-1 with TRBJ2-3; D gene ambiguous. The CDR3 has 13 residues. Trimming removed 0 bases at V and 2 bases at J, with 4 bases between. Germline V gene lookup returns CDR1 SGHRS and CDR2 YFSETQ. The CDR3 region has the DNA TGCGCCAGCAGCTTGGCGGTCACAGATACGCAGTATTTT. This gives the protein CASSLAVTDTQYF.

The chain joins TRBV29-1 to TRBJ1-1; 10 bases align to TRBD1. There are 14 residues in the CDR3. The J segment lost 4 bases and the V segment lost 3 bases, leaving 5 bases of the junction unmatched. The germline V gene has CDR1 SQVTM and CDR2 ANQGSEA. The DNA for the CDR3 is TGCAGCGTTGACTTGGACAGGGGGAGCACTGAAGCTTTCTTT. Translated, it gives CSVDLDRGSTEAFF.

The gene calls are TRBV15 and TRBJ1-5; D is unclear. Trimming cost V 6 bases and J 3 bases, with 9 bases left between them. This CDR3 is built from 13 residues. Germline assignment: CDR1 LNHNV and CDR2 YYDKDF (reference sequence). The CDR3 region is CATRGRDNQPQHF. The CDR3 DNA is TGTGCCACCAGAGGACGGGACAATCAGCCCCAGCATTTT.

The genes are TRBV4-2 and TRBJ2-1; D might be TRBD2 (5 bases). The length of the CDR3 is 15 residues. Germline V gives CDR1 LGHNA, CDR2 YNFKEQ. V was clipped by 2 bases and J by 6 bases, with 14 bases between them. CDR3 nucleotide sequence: TGTGCCAGCAGCCAATGGGAGTCCCGGACCAATGAGCAGTTCTTC. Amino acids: CASSQWESRTNEQFF.

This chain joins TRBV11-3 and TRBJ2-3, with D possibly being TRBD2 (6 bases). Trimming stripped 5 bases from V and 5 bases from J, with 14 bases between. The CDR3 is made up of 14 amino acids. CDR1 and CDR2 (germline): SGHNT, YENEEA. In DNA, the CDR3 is TGTGCCAGCAGCCCTCGCGGGGCTAGAGATACGCAGTATTTT. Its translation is CASSPRGARDTQYF. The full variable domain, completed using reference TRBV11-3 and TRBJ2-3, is EAGVVQSPRYKIIEKKQPVAFWCNPISGHNTLYWYLQNLGQGPELLIRYENEEAVDDSQLPKDRFSAERLKGVDSTLKIQPAELGDSAVYLCASSPRGARDTQYFGPGTRLTVL.

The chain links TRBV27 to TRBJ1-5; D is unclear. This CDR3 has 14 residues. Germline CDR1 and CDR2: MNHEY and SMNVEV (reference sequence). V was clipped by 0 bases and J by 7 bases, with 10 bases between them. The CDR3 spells CASSLSAGRQPQHF. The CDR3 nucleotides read TGTGCCAGCAGTTTATCGGCAGGAAGGCAGCCCCAGCATTTT.

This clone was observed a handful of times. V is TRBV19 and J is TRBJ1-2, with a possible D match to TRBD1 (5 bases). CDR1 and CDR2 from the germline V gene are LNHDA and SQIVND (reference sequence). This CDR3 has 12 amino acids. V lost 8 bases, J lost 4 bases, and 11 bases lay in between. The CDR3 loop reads CASLDGGYGYTF. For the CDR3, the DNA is TGTGCCAGTCTAGACGGGGGCTATGGCTACACCTTC.

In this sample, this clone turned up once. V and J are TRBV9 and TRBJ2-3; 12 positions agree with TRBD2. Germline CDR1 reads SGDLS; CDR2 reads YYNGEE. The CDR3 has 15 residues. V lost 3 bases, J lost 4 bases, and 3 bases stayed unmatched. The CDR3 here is CASSGLAGEADTQYF. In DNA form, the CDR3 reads TGTGCCAGCAGCGGACTAGCGGGAGAGGCAGATACGCAGTATTTT.

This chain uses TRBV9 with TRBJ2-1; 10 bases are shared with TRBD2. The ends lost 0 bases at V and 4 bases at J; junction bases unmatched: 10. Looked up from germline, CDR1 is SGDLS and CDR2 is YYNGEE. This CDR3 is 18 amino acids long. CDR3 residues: CASSVASIAGGSYNEQFF. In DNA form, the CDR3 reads TGTGCCAGCAGCGTAGCTTCGATAGCGGGAGGCTCTTACAATGAGCAGTTCTTC.

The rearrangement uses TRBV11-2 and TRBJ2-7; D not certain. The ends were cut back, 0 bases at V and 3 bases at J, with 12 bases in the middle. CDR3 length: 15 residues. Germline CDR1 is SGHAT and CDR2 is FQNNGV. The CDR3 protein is CASSLEAGLSYEQYF. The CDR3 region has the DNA TGTGCCAGCAGCTTAGAAGCAGGCCTGAGCTACGAGCAGTACTTC.

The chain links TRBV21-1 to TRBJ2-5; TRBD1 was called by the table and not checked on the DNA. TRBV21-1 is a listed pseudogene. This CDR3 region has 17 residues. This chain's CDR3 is CASSTPGDRGDQETQYF. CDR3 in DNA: TGTGCCAGCAGCACCCCCGGGGACAGGGGGGATCAAGAGACCCAGTACTTC.

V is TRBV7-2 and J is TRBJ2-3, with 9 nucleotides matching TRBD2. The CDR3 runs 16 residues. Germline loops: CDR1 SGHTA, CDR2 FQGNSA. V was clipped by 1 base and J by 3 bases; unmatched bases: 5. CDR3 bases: TGTGCCAGCAGCTTAGGTGGCGGGAGGGAAACAGATACGCAGTATTTT. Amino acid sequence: CASSLGGGRETDTQYF.

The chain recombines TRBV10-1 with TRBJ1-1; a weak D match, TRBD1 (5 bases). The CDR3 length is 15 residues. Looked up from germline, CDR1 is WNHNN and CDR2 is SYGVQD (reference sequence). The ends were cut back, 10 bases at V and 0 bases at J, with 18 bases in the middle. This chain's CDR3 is CANLGGGRMNTEAFF. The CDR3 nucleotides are TGCGCCAACTTGGGGGGGGGTCGCATGAACACTGAAGCTTTCTTT.